This TCR beta chain was found in a study of vaccination effects on CD4 cells after COVID-19. Overall study: In the ViraFEST assay, antigen-specific CD4+ clonotypes were identified by expansion after peptide-pool stimulation. Participants each got two BNT162b2 or mRNA-1273 vaccine doses. Study observations and caveats: Pronounced clonal contraction occurred in clones induced by infection and by vaccine late after vaccination.

This clone came up once. The antigen is unknown. Generated by immunoSEQ multiplex PCR, the TCRdb table keeps only in-frame clones and is missing some. The table includes over 45,000 clones, roughly 80% detected once. V lost 4 bases and J lost 1; bases outside the gene matches: 5. The CDR3 totals 15 residues. Per the germline V gene, CDR1 is SGHRS and CDR2 is YFSETQ. The culture ran for approximately 10 days before CD4+ T cells were isolated. A half-medium replacement with IL-2 medium was carried out on days 3 and 7. The chain employs TRBV5-1 and TRBJ2-1; TRBD1 agrees at 7 bases. The receptor was derived from a human donor who received a COVID-19 vaccine. The sample was CD4+ T cells from PBMCs cultured without peptide, taken before COVID-19 vaccination. This chain's CDR3 is CASSQQGLSYNEQFF. The CDR3, as DNA: TGCGCCAGCAGCCAACAGGGGTTATCCTACAATGAGCAGTTCTTC. Combining the CDR3 with reference TRBV5-1 and TRBJ2-1 gives the whole variable domain KAGVTQTPRYLIKTRGQQVTLSCSPISGHRSVSWYQQTPGQGLQFLFEYFSETQRNKGNFPGRFSGRQFSNSRSEMNVSTLELGDSALYLCASSQQGLSYNEQFFGPGTRLTVL.